Below are 7 T cell receptor beta chains sequenced from a single sample in a study of regulatory T cells in long-lasting Graves disease. Investigators prepared the TCR beta libraries by applying iRepertoire HTBI primers and Arm-PCR of CDR3 regions. TCRdb re-analysed the multiplex PCR reads in MiXCR, keeping a single row per CDR3 protein. Of around 400,000 distinct CDR3 sequences listed, around 16% are singletons. The time point here: newly diagnosed GD, antithyroid drugs for less than 3 months. From PBMCs, RNA was extracted and then used to make the TCR library. The same sample was also studied in work on T cells in Graves' hyperthyroidism and ophthalmopathy.

Sequencing was performed on peripheral blood mononuclear cells (PBMCs), taken at new diagnosis, from a patient treated with antithyroid drugs. The origin of the receptors is a woman aged 35 to 49 with Graves disease.

This clonotype has only a few counts. The gene calls are TRBV14 and TRBJ2-3; 9 bases are a match to TRBD1. CDR1 is SGHDN and CDR2 is FVKESK in the germline V gene. The CDR3 runs to 15 residues. V shed 4 bases, J shed 4 bases, and the junction held 6 bases outside the gene matches. CDR3 protein: CASSRGQGRPDTQYF. CDR3 coding DNA: TGTGCCAGCAGCCGCGGACAGGGGAGGCCAGATACGCAGTATTTT.

This clonotype was picked up many times. V gene TRBV28 combines with J gene TRBJ2-3; 11 bases fit TRBD2. Germline V gives CDR1 MDHEN, CDR2 SYDVKM. The length of the CDR3 is 17 residues. Unmatched junction bases numbered 11, after V lost 5 bases and J lost 4 bases. Here the CDR3 reads CASSPPGTSGDSDTQYF. Written as DNA, the CDR3 is TGTGCCAGCAGTCCCCCAGGGACTAGCGGAGACTCAGATACGCAGTATTTT.

This clonotype appeared many times. The chain carries TRBV27 and TRBJ1-2; 8 nucleotides match TRBD1. V lost 2 bases, J lost 6 bases, and 14 bases stayed unmatched. Per germline, CDR1 MNHEY and CDR2 SMNVEV (reference sequence). The length of the CDR3 is 17 residues. The CDR3 DNA reads TGTGCCAGCAGTTTAGAAAGGGCGGCAGGGGGCTTAAATGGCTACACCTTC. Translated, it gives CASSLERAAGGLNGYTF.

This chain links TRBV4-3 with TRBJ2-1, with 8 positions matching TRBD2. The CDR3 contains 16 residues. Germline loops: CDR1 LGHNA, CDR2 YSLEER. J lost 3 bases, V lost 0 bases, and 4 bases had no gene match. CDR3 bases: TGCGCCAGCAGCCAAGAACTAGCGGAGTTCTACAATGAGCAGTTCTTC. Translating gives CASSQELAEFYNEQFF.

The chain couples TRBV19 to TRBJ2-5; D is possibly TRBD2 (5 bases). The V and J ends lost 3 bases and 4 bases respectively, with 9 bases between them. Germline V CDR1 and CDR2: LNHDA, SQIVND (reference sequence). The CDR3 contains 13 residues. The CDR3 coding sequence is TGTGCCAGTAGTATCCCAGGAGGAGAGACCCAGTACTTC. Translated, it gives CASSIPGGETQYF.

Worth noting for this clonotype: This may be a read error, as it is one base from a much larger clone. CDR3 sequence: CTSSYPGTSGRNEQFF. Here the CDR3 DNA reads TGTACCAGCAGTTACCCCGGGACTAGCGGGAGGAATGAGCAGTTCTTC. The V gene is TRBV6-2 or TRBV6-3, the J gene TRBJ2-1, with 15 bases aligning to TRBD2. Looked up from germline, CDR1 is MNHEY and CDR2 is SVGEGT. The CDR3 extends over 16 amino acids.

This chain links TRBV29-1 with TRBJ1-2; D remains unclear. The CDR3 runs to 12 residues. CDR1 is SQVTM, CDR2 ANQGSEA, per germline. Trimming pared 4 bases from V and 4 bases from J, leaving 10 bases between. CDR3 region: CSVGTTSYGYTF. In DNA, the CDR3 is TGCAGCGTTGGGACTACGTCCTATGGCTACACCTTC.